This record concerns one T cell receptor beta chain sequence. It lacks a known antigen. No per-base quality is available; no much larger clone lies one base away. CDR1 and CDR2 are read off the germline V gene as SGDLS and YYNGEE. Including the terminal cysteine and phenylalanine, the CDR3 comprises 15 residues. Just CDR3 DNA is preserved here, 45 bases in frame from base 1. V is trimmed back by 2 bases and J by 0 bases, and the junction contains 2 bases that no gene match accounts for. The sample is drawn from a study of regulatory T cells in long-lasting Graves disease listed by TCRdb under 2021. In terms of the full investigation: Persistent Graves' disease meant more than 5 years of antithyroid drug treatment with TSH receptor autoantibodies that stayed positive. This study used TCR sequencing and RNA sequencing of peripheral blood to compare persistent Graves' disease patients against newly diagnosed Graves' disease patients. The study was conducted in China and was registered as a clinical trial. A total of around 35 samples underwent TCR sequencing, from about 13 patients with persistent Graves' disease and 20 or so patients with newly diagnosed Graves' disease. Antithyroid drugs had been taken for 8.5 to 12 years on average by persistent Graves' disease patients in the clinical cohort.

Libraries were prepared through multiplex PCR. Sequencer: Illumina HiSeq 4000. CDR3 regions were amplified by Arm-PCR with iRepertoire HTBI primers to construct TCR beta libraries. PCR products were gel purified before sequencing. The authors' pipeline ran thus. Gene usage analysis of CDR3 amino acid clonotypes used the approximately 62 TRBV and around 14 TRBJ segments found across samples. Filtered high-quality paired reads were merged into contigs using COPE and FqMerger. BLAST was used to align contigs to the IMGT TRBV, TRBD and TRBJ reference genes, and CDR3 was defined following IMGT. Any clonotype with a frequency above 0.1% was classified as a highly expanded clone. Repertoire diversity was measured by Shannon entropy, and V-J evenness by the Gini coefficient. A clonotype found in more than one individual was treated as public. TCRdb reworked the public reads: Q25 trimming with fastp, MiXCR clone assembly, productive beta chains retained. Every CDR3 protein is listed once, alongside the most common genes and DNA of its rows. Here the V and J calls rest on TCRdb's processing, not on the authors' analysis. The sample yields 430,000 or so distinct CDR3 sequences; roughly 23% were counted once. The ten largest clonotypes hold approximately 15% of the sample.

General study outcomes and caveats: Because the primary lesion, thyroid tissue, could not be accessed, the study looked at peripheral blood alone. Preferential use of TRBV28, TRBJ1-2 and TRBJ2-5 was observed in persistent disease, whereas TRBV20-1 and TRBJ2-1 were favored in newly diagnosed disease. The small sample size was acknowledged by the authors as a limitation that may reduce accuracy. Persistent patients shared more public clonotypes among themselves (around 2,500) than newly diagnosed patients did (about 1,000). Sequencing and analysis were limited to the TCR beta chain. Compared with newly diagnosed patients, persistent Graves' disease patients had lower TCR Shannon entropy and fewer highly expanded clones, which suggests clonal expansion.

This specimen's time point label, per the study, means: persistent/refractory GD, antithyroid drugs over 5 years with positive TRAb. For both TCR sequencing and RNA sequencing, RNA was extracted from PBMCs using TRIzol. The diagnosis of Graves' disease was made according to American Thyroid Association guidelines. Patients were recruited from an endocrinology department in Xi'an, China. Each patient gave 9 to 10 milliliters of peripheral blood, collected in an EDTA anticoagulant tube. PBMCs were isolated by Ficoll Paque Plus density gradient separation without further T cell sorting. An Agilent 2100 Bioanalyzer and agarose gel were used to assess RNA quality, and a NanoDrop 2000 was used to measure RNA concentration.

Rearrangement joined TRBV9 to TRBJ2-7, with 10 central nucleotides matching TRBD1. This sample comprised peripheral blood mononuclear cells (PBMCs), obtained when the disease was refractory, from a patient treated with antithyroid drugs. The receptor's source is a female donor with Graves disease. The DNA reads as follows: TGTGCCAGCAGCGTTCGGACAGGGGGCTCCTACGAGCAGTACTTC. It codes for CASSVRTGGSYEQYF.